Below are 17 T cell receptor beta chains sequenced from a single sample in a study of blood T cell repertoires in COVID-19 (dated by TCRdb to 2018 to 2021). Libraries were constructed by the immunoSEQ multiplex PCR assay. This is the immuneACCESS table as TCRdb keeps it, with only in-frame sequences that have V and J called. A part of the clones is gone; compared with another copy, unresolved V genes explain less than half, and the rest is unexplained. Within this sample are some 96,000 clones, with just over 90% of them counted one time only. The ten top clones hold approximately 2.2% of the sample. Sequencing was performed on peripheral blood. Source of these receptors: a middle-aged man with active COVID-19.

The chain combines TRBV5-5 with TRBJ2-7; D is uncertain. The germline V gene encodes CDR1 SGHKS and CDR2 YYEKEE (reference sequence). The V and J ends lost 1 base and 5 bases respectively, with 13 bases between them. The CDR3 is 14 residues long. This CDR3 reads CASSLQAGLHEQYF. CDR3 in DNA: TGTGCCAGCAGCTTGCAAGCTGGGCTCCACGAGCAGTACTTC.

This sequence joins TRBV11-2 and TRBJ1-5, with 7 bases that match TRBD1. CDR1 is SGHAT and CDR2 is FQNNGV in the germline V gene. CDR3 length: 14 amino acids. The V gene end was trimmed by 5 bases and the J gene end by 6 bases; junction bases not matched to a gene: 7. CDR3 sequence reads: CASSPDRVGQPQHF. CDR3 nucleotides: TGTGCCAGCAGCCCTGACAGGGTAGGTCAGCCCCAGCATTTT. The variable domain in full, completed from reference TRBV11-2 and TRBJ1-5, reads EAGVAQSPRYKIIEKRQSVAFWCNPISGHATLYWYQQILGQGPKLLIQFQNNGVVDDSQLPKDRFSAERLKGVDSTLKIQPAKLEDSAVYLCASSPDRVGQPQHFGDGTRLSIL.

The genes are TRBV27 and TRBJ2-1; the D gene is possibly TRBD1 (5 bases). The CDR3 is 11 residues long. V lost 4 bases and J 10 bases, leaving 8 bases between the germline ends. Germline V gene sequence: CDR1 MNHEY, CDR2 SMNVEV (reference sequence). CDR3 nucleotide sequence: TGTGCCAGCAGTTCAGGGTACGAGCAGTTCTTC. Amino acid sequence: CASSSGYEQFF.

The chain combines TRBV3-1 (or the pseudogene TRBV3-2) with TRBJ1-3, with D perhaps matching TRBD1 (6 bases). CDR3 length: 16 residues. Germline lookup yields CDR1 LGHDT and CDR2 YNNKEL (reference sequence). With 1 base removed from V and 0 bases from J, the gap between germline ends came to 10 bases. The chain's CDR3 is CASSQVSTGSGNTIYF. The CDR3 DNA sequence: TGTGCCAGCAGCCAAGTCTCGACAGGCTCTGGAAACACCATATATTTT.

The CDR3 nucleotides read TGTGCCAGCAGCTTAGCCGGGACTGCAGTGAACACTGAAGCTTTCTTT. Translated: CASSLAGTAVNTEAFF. The chain uses TRBV7-2 and TRBJ1-1; a weak D match, TRBD1 (5 bases). The germline V and J ends were trimmed by 0 bases and 0 bases, with 11 bases remaining between them. Germline V lookup: CDR1 SGHTA, CDR2 FQGNSA. The CDR3 runs 16 residues.

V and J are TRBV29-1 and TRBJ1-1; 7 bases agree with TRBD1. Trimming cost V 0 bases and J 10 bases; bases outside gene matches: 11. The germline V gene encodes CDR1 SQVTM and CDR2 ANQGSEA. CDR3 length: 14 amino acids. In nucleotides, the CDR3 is TGCAGCGTTGAAGAGGGGTTGACAGGGCTAGGAGCTTTCTTT. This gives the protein CSVEEGLTGLGAFF.

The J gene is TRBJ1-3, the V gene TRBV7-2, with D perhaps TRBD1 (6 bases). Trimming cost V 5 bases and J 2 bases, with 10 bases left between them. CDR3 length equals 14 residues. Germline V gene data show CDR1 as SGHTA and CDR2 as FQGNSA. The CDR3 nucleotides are TGTGCCAGCAGCACGGGGGGGCCTGGAAACACCATATATTTT. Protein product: CASSTGGPGNTIYF. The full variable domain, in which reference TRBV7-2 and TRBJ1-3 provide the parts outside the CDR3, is GAGVSQSPSNKVTEKGKDVELRCDPISGHTALYWYRQSLGQGLEFLIYFQGNSAPDKSGLPSDRFSAERTGGSVSTLTIQRTQQEDSAVYLCASSTGGPGNTIYFGEGSWLTVV.

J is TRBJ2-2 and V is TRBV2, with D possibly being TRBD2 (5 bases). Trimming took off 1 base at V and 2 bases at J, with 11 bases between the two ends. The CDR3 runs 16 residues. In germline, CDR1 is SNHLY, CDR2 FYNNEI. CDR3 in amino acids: CASSEEGDYNTGELFF. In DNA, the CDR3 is TGTGCCAGCAGTGAAGAGGGAGACTACAACACCGGGGAGCTGTTTTTT.

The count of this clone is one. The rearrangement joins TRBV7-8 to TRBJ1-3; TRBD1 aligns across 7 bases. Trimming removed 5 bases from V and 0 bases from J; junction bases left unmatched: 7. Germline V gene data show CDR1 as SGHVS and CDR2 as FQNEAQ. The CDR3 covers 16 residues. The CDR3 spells CASSVTGVVSGNTIYF. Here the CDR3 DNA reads TGTGCCAGCAGCGTAACAGGGGTCGTCTCTGGAAACACCATATATTTT.

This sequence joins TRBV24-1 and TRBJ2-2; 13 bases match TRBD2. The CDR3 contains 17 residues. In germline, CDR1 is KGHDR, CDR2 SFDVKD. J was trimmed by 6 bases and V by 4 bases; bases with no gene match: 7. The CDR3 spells CATSDPTSGRAAGELFF. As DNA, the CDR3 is TGTGCCACCAGTGACCCCACTAGCGGGAGGGCTGCCGGGGAGCTGTTTTTT.

As DNA, the CDR3 is TGTGCCAGCAGTGACGGGGACACCTACGAGCAGTACTTC. Translated: CASSDGDTYEQYF. V is TRBV6-1 and J is TRBJ2-7; possibly TRBD1 for D (6 bases). V was shortened by 3 bases and J by 2 bases, with 8 bases between the two germline ends. The length of the CDR3 is 13 residues. CDR1 MNHNS and CDR2 SASEGT come from the germline V gene.

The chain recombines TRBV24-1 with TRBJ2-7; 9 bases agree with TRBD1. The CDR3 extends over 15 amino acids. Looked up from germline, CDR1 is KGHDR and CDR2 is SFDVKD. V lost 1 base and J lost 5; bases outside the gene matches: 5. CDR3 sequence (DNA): TGTGCCACCAGTGATTTATGGGACAGGGTGGACGAGCAGTACGTC. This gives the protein CATSDLWDRVDEQYV.

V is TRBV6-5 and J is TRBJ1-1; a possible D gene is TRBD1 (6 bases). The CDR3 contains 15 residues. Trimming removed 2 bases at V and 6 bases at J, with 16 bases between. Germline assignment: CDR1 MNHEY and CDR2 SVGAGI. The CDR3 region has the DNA TGTGCCAGCAGTTACGCACCATACAGGGTCGCTGAAGCTTTCTTT. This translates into CASSYAPYRVAEAFF.

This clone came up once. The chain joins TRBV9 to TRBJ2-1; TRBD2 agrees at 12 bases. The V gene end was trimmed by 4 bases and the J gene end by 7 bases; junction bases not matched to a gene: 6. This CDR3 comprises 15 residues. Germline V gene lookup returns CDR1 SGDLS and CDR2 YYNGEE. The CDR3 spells CASSMTSGRGNEQFF. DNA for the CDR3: TGTGCCAGCAGCATGACTAGCGGGAGAGGGAATGAGCAGTTCTTC.

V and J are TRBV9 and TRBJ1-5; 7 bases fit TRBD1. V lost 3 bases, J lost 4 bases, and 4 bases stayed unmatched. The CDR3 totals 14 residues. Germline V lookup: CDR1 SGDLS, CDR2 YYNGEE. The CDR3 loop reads CASSGGQLNQPQHF. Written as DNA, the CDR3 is TGTGCCAGCAGCGGGGGACAGTTAAATCAGCCCCAGCATTTT. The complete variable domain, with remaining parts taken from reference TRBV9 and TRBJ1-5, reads DSGVTQTPKHLITATGQRVTLRCSPRSGDLSVYWYQQSLDQGLQFLIQYYNGEERAKGNILERFSAQQFPDLHSELNLSSLELGDSALYFCASSGGQLNQPQHFGDGTRLSIL.

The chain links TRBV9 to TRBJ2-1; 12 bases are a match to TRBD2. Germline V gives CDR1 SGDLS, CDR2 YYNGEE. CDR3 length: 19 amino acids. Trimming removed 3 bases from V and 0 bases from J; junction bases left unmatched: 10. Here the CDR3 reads CASSANLAGGPNSYNEQFF. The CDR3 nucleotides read TGTGCCAGCAGCGCCAACCTAGCGGGGGGGCCTAACTCCTACAATGAGCAGTTCTTC.

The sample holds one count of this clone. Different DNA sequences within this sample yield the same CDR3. CDR3 amino acids: CASSQGQGGYEQYF. Written as DNA, the CDR3 is TGTGCCAGCAGCCAAGGACAGGGAGGTTACGAGCAGTACTTC. V usage is TRBV14 and J usage is TRBJ2-7; perhaps TRBD1 as D (7 bases). Germline V gene data show CDR1 as SGHDN and CDR2 as FVKESK. The V end lost 1 base, the J end lost 4 bases, and 11 bases lay between the germline ends. The CDR3 is 14 residues long.